These 22 T cell receptor beta chains originate from one sample sequenced in a study of T cell responses to AZD1222 COVID-19 vaccine. Produced via immunoSEQ multiplex PCR; TCRdb's table is partial and in-frame only. The sample records approximately 76,000 clones, 75% to 95% being singletons. Sequencing used peripheral blood, obtained on day 0 of MenACWY control vaccination. All receptors derive from an adult in good health.

V is TRBV28 and J is TRBJ2-3; TRBD2 matches 8 bases. Germline V lookup: CDR1 MDHEN, CDR2 SYDVKM. This CDR3 has 15 amino acids. V lost 5 bases and J lost 3; bases outside the gene matches: 7. The CDR3 protein is CASSTSGTRTDTQYF. As DNA, the CDR3 is TGTGCCAGCAGTACTTCCGGGACTAGGACAGATACGCAGTATTTT.

The chain couples TRBV5-5 to TRBJ2-7; D is undetermined. This CDR3 spans 11 amino acids. The V end was cut by 4 bases, the J end by 3 bases, with 5 bases between. CDR1 and CDR2 (germline): SGHKS, YYEKEE (reference sequence). CDR3 sequence reads: CASSANYEQYF. CDR3 nucleotide sequence: TGTGCCAGCAGCGCAAACTACGAGCAGTACTTC.

In its sample, this clone was seen a few times. V is TRBV29-1 and J is TRBJ2-5; TRBD2 matches at 9 bases. The trim removed 0 bases at V and 5 bases at J, leaving 10 bases unmatched. This CDR3 region has 16 residues. Germline CDR1 and CDR2: SQVTM and ANQGSEA. The CDR3 DNA sequence: TGCAGCGTTGAAGATTGGACTAGCGAGGCTTCTGAGACCCAGTACTTC. Translated: CSVEDWTSEASETQYF.

The chain recombines TRBV7-2 with TRBJ1-4; tentatively, D is TRBD1 (5 bases). The length of the CDR3 is 12 residues. V was clipped by 6 bases and J by 8 bases, with 10 bases between them. Germline V gene sequence: CDR1 SGHTA, CDR2 FQGNSA. The CDR3 here is CASRGLDEKLFF. CDR3 DNA sequence: TGTGCCAGCAGGGGACTAGACGAAAAACTGTTTTTT.

The chain links TRBV27 to TRBJ1-1; D remains ambiguous. The CDR3 is 16 residues long. With 5 bases removed from V and 1 base from J, the gap between germline ends came to 17 bases. Germline V gene data show CDR1 as MNHEY and CDR2 as SMNVEV (reference sequence). DNA of the CDR3: TGTGCCAGCAGTGAGAAGAGGACGGGTTCGAACACTGAAGCTTTCTTT. It codes for CASSEKRTGSNTEAFF.

The chain carries TRBV15 and TRBJ1-1; tentative D call: TRBD1 (5 bases). CDR3 length equals 15 residues. Trimming cost V 5 bases and J 1 base, with 14 bases left between them. Germline CDR1 is LNHNV and CDR2 is YYDKDF (reference sequence). CDR3: CATSRPQDRNTEAFF. Written as DNA, the CDR3 is TGTGCCACCAGCCGCCCTCAAGACAGGAACACTGAAGCTTTCTTT.

The V and J genes are TRBV2 and TRBJ1-2; no clear D. The CDR3 consists of 12 residues. The V end lost 7 bases, the J end lost 0 bases, and 6 bases lay between the germline ends. The germline V gene encodes CDR1 SNHLY and CDR2 FYNNEI. This CDR3 is CASTRSNYGYTF. The CDR3 DNA reads TGTGCCAGCACCAGGTCTAACTATGGCTACACCTTC.

The genes are TRBV28 and TRBJ1-2; no clear D gene. The germline CDR1 and CDR2 sequences are MDHEN and SYDVKM. CDR3 length equals 14 residues. V lost 6 bases to trimming and J lost 0 bases, with 11 bases between them. Written as DNA, the CDR3 is TGTGCCAGCAGGCCTGGGGAAGCTAACTATGGCTACACCTTC. Protein: CASRPGEANYGYTF.

This chain links TRBV2 with TRBJ1-3, with 7 positions matching TRBD1. The J segment lost 4 bases and the V segment lost 4 bases, leaving 7 bases of the junction unmatched. Germline V lookup: CDR1 SNHLY, CDR2 FYNNEI. This CDR3 spans 15 amino acids. The CDR3 reads CASSGQGITGNTIYF. DNA of the CDR3: TGTGCCAGCAGTGGACAGGGCATCACCGGAAACACCATATATTTT.

The chain is built from TRBV28 and TRBJ2-1; D not resolved. Per germline, CDR1 MDHEN and CDR2 SYDVKM. V was clipped by 10 bases and J by 15 bases, with 19 bases between them. This CDR3 comprises 11 residues. The CDR3 sequence is CATQSNPRTFF. DNA for the CDR3: TGTGCCACCCAGAGTAACCCCCGAACGTTCTTC.

The V call is TRBV4-1, the J call TRBJ2-1; TRBD2 matches at 8 bases. The germline gives CDR1 MGHRA, CDR2 YSYEKL. The CDR3 is made up of 14 amino acids. V lost 0 bases, J lost 7 bases, and 2 bases stayed unmatched. The DNA for the CDR3 is TGCGCCAGCAGCCAAGAACTAGCGGATAATGAGCAGTTCTTC. It specifies CASSQELADNEQFF.

In its sample, this clone was seen once. The chain carries TRBV7-2 and TRBJ1-2, with TRBD1 matching 8 bases. Germline V gene data show CDR1 as SGHTA and CDR2 as FQGNSA. The V gene end was trimmed by 4 bases and the J gene end by 2 bases; junction bases not matched to a gene: 15. The CDR3 is made up of 18 amino acids. CDR3 sequence (DNA): TGTGCCAGCAGCTCCAGTAGGGCAGGGGGCTTCCAAAACTATGGCTACACCTTC. As protein: CASSSSRAGGFQNYGYTF.

The chain links TRBV12-3 or TRBV12-4 to TRBJ2-5; possibly TRBD2 for D (5 bases). V was shortened by 4 bases and J by 6 bases, with 12 bases between the two germline ends. The CDR3 loop spans 13 amino acids. The CDR3: CASSSSGPKTQYF. The CDR3 DNA reads TGTGCCAGCAGTTCAAGCGGACCTAAGACCCAGTACTTC.

The chain links TRBV29-1 to TRBJ2-7; 8 nucleotides align to TRBD1. This CDR3 has 15 amino acids. The germline CDR1 and CDR2 sequences are SQVTM and ANQGSEA. J lost 5 bases, V lost 1 base, and 10 bases had no gene match. The CDR3: CSVEVMGTGGDEQYF. The CDR3 bases are TGCAGCGTTGAAGTAATGGGGACAGGTGGGGACGAGCAGTACTTC.

This chain uses TRBV28 with TRBJ2-1; 7 bases are a match to TRBD1. The V gene end was trimmed by 8 bases and the J gene end by 0 bases; junction bases not matched to a gene: 4. The CDR3 sequence is 14 residues long. Germline values: CDR1 MDHEN, CDR2 SYDVKM. The CDR3 sequence: CASSWDSSYNEQFF. The DNA of the CDR3 is TGTGCCAGCTCCTGGGACAGCTCCTACAATGAGCAGTTCTTC.

V gene TRBV27 combines with J gene TRBJ2-7; no clear D gene. This CDR3 comprises 13 residues. Germline lookup yields CDR1 MNHEY and CDR2 SMNVEV (reference sequence). Between the trimmed V and J ends, which lost 5 bases and 6 bases, there was a span of 14 bases. The CDR3 is CASSLLGWGEQYF. Here the CDR3 DNA reads TGTGCCAGCAGTCTCCTGGGTTGGGGCGAGCAGTACTTC.

J is TRBJ1-6 and V is TRBV6-2 or TRBV6-3; D not resolved. The CDR3 extends over 15 amino acids. V lost 6 bases to trimming and J lost 14 bases, with 23 bases between them. Per germline, CDR1 MNHEY and CDR2 SVGEGT. CDR3 protein: CASSPPTAGEGTLHF. The CDR3 bases are TGTGCCAGCAGCCCACCGACCGCTGGAGAGGGAACCCTCCACTTT.

The chain joins TRBV6-5 to TRBJ2-6, with 7 bases that match TRBD1. CDR1 is MNHEY and CDR2 is SVGAGI in the germline V gene. J lost 11 bases, V lost 10 bases, and 11 bases had no gene match. CDR3 length equals 13 residues. CDR3 coding DNA: TGTGCCACCTTGGGACAGCCAGGCTACGTCCTGACTTTC. This sequence encodes CATLGQPGYVLTF.

J is TRBJ2-3 and V is TRBV7-3, with a tentative D call TRBD2 (5 bases). The V gene lost 4 bases and the J gene lost 5 bases, with 16 bases spanning the gap. Germline V gives CDR1 SGHTA, CDR2 FQGTGA. The CDR3 has 15 residues. The DNA for the CDR3 is TGTGCCAGCAGCTCCGGGTCGATCGGAGGAGATACGCAGTATTTT. Protein sequence: CASSSGSIGGDTQYF.

On this clone itself: A much larger clone differs from this one at a single base, so this may be a read error. Other DNA variants within this sample encode the same CDR3. The chain employs TRBV6-2 or TRBV6-3 and TRBJ2-3; no clear D. This CDR3 contains 12 residues. Germline CDR1 reads MNHEY; CDR2 reads SVGEGT. V lost 4 bases and J 2 bases, leaving 4 bases between the germline ends. CDR3 sequence reads: CASSLATDTQYF. As DNA, the CDR3 is TGTGCCAGCAGTTTGGCCACAGATACGCAGTATTTT.

V gene TRBV4-3 combines with J gene TRBJ1-5; D remains ambiguous. The CDR3 covers 13 residues. The V gene's germline CDR1 is LGHNA and CDR2 YSLEER. Trimming stripped 0 bases from V and 9 bases from J, with 9 bases between. The CDR3 reads CASSQDGTSPQHF. CDR3 bases: TGCGCCAGCAGCCAAGATGGTACCTCGCCCCAGCATTTT.

The chain recombines TRBV6-5 with TRBJ2-1; D gene unclear. The length of the CDR3 is 11 residues. Per germline, CDR1 MNHEY and CDR2 SVGAGI. V was clipped by 6 bases and J by 12 bases, with 12 bases between them. The CDR3 bases are TGTGCCAGCAGGGGCGGCCCTTGGCAGTTCTTC. It translates to CASRGGPWQFF.